This T cell receptor beta chain was obtained from a study of blood T cell repertoires in COVID-19. Study-wide background: The origin of the acute and convalescent COVID-19 samples was the United States, Italy and Spain. Sources were T cells, B-cell-depleted T cells, or PBMCs; the material itself was cDNA or gDNA.

Produced via immunoSEQ multiplex PCR; TCRdb's table is partial and in-frame only. This table has about 180,000 clones, about 82% appearing once. This receptor was identified in a man aged 70 or older with active or convalescent COVID-19. The sample was peripheral blood.

The CDR3 DNA sequence: TGTGCCATCAGTGAGTTGGGGGGGTTGGCCACTGAAGCTTTCTTT. Translation: CAISELGGLATEAFF. The rearrangement joins TRBV10-3 to TRBJ1-1, with TRBD1 as a possible D gene (5 bases). CDR3 length: 15 residues. CDR1 is ENHRY, CDR2 SYGVKD, per germline. V gave up 1 base and J gave up 4 bases, with 13 bases separating them.